These 15 T cell receptor beta chains originate from one sample sequenced in a study of cytomegalovirus exposure and HLA in healthy donors. The PCR used 60 Vbeta and 13 Jbeta primers. Clones were read by immunoSEQ multiplex PCR, and TCRdb kept only the in-frame ones, dropping some. The sample gives 90,000 to 130,000 clones, around three quarters of which show up once; around 3% is in the top ten. The source material was PBMCs. The receptors originated from a woman under 30 in good health and CMV-seropositive.

The V and J genes are TRBV5-1 and TRBJ2-7; 10 bases agree with TRBD2. The V gene end was trimmed by 0 bases and the J gene end by 2 bases; junction bases not matched to a gene: 8. CDR3 size: 17 residues. Germline CDR1 and CDR2: SGHRS and YFSETQ. The DNA for the CDR3 is TGCGCCAGCAGCTTGGGTTCTAGCGGGAGCATCACCTACGAGCAGTACTTC. Translation gives CASSLGSSGSITYEQYF.

The chain recombines TRBV2 with TRBJ1-5; 7 bases agree with TRBD1. This CDR3 is 15 amino acids long. Germline CDR1 SNHLY, CDR2 FYNNEI. V lost 2 bases, J lost 6 bases, and 7 bases stayed unmatched. This chain's CDR3 is CASSERGGGSQPQHF. The DNA of the CDR3 is TGTGCCAGCAGTGAACGCGGAGGGGGCAGTCAGCCCCAGCATTTT.

The chain carries TRBV5-4 and TRBJ2-5; 8 bases are shared with TRBD1. CDR1 SGHNT and CDR2 YYREEE come from the germline V gene (reference sequence). With V trimmed by 4 bases and J by 4 bases, 9 bases remained unmatched. The CDR3 has 15 residues. The CDR3 here is CASSQEPDRVETQYF. In DNA form, the CDR3 reads TGTGCCAGCAGCCAGGAACCGGACAGGGTAGAGACCCAGTACTTC.

The chain combines TRBV7-9 with TRBJ2-5; 13 positions agree with TRBD2. With 3 bases clipped from V and 5 bases from J, the junction kept 3 bases outside the gene matches. Germline assignment: CDR1 SEHNR and CDR2 FQNEAQ (reference sequence). This CDR3 is built from 15 residues. CDR3 bases: TGTGCCAGCAGCTTGGGGGGACTAGCGGGGGAGACCCAGTACTTC. Protein sequence: CASSLGGLAGETQYF.

J is TRBJ2-5 and V is TRBV5-1; no firm D call. This CDR3 has 15 residues. V lost 0 bases, J lost 0 bases, and 9 bases lay in between. From germline, CDR1 is SGHRS and CDR2 YFSETQ. CDR3 DNA: TGCGCCAGCAGCTTGGCCGCGGCAGACCAAGAGACCCAGTACTTC. This codes for CASSLAAADQETQYF.

The rearrangement links TRBV18 to TRBJ2-5; tentatively, D is TRBD1 (6 bases). CDR3 length equals 13 residues. V gave up 3 bases and J gave up 5 bases, with 10 bases separating them. In germline, CDR1 is KGHSH, CDR2 LQKENI. The CDR3 bases are TGTGCCAGCTCACCGGACAGTCGGGAGACCCAGTACTTC. Its protein is CASSPDSRETQYF.

The rearrangement links TRBV15 to TRBJ2-7; D is possibly TRBD2 (5 bases). Germline CDR1 and CDR2: LNHNV and YYDKDF (reference sequence). CDR3 length equals 15 residues. The V and J ends lost 0 bases and 6 bases respectively, with 15 bases between them. The DNA for the CDR3 is TGTGCCACCAGCAGAGAATATGGGGAGACCCGCGAGCAGTACTTC. Translating it yields CATSREYGETREQYF.

This clone was detected only a few times. The CDR3 nucleotides read TGTGCCAGCAGCCAAGAGGGGGCGACTGAAGCTTTCTTT. It specifies CASSQEGATEAFF. The chain couples TRBV5-6 to TRBJ1-1; 7 nucleotides agree with TRBD1. The CDR3 loop spans 13 amino acids. Losses at the gene ends were 4 bases for V and 5 bases for J; bases not matched to a gene: 5. Germline lookup yields CDR1 SGHDT and CDR2 YYEEEE.

The chain carries TRBV7-9 and TRBJ1-4; no definite D call. The CDR3 is 14 residues long. The germline V and J ends were trimmed by 5 bases and 0 bases, with 7 bases remaining between them. From germline, CDR1 is SEHNR and CDR2 FQNEAQ (reference sequence). CDR3 sequence: CASSQRATNEKLFF. The CDR3, as DNA: TGTGCCAGCAGCCAGAGGGCAACTAATGAAAAACTGTTTTTT.

V usage is TRBV7-6 and J usage is TRBJ2-5; 10 bases match TRBD2. Trimming cost V 1 base and J 5 bases; bases outside gene matches: 4. Germline loops: CDR1 SGHVS, CDR2 FNYEAQ. This CDR3 spans 15 amino acids. The CDR3 DNA reads TGTGCCAGCAGCTTAGTGACTAGCGGGTCCGAGACCCAGTACTTC. Amino acid sequence: CASSLVTSGSETQYF.

The table lists this clone with a few counts. This chain's CDR3 is CASSPAPTGGLEQYF. CDR3 nucleotides: TGCGCCAGCAGCCCGGCCCCGACAGGGGGGCTCGAGCAGTACTTC. The gene calls are TRBV4-1 and TRBJ2-7, with 9 nucleotides matching TRBD1. Unmatched junction bases numbered 10, after V lost 4 bases and J lost 6 bases. The CDR3 totals 15 residues. In germline, CDR1 is MGHRA, CDR2 YSYEKL.

This clone has more than one count but fewer than ten. The chain is built from TRBV6-5 and TRBJ1-2; TRBD1 matches 7 bases. The junction had 5 bases not matched to a gene; V was cut back by 6 bases and J by 4 bases. Per the germline V gene, CDR1 is MNHEY and CDR2 is SVGAGI. CDR3 length: 13 amino acids. CDR3 sequence: CASRQGLGYGYTF. The CDR3 nucleotides read TGTGCCAGCAGACAGGGGTTGGGCTATGGCTACACCTTC.

This chain uses TRBV7-9 with TRBJ2-7; D call uncertain. In germline, CDR1 is SEHNR, CDR2 FQNEAQ (reference sequence). The CDR3 is 13 amino acids. The V gene lost 2 bases and the J gene lost 7 bases, with 12 bases spanning the gap. The CDR3 nucleotides read TGTGCCAGCAGCTTAAACACCCTCGGGGAGCAGTACTTC. Protein product: CASSLNTLGEQYF.

This clone was seen only a few times. V and J are TRBV28 and TRBJ2-5; 11 positions match TRBD2. V lost 5 bases and J lost 2; bases outside the gene matches: 10. There are 17 residues in the CDR3. From germline, CDR1 is MDHEN and CDR2 SYDVKM. The CDR3 loop is CASSPLLAGESQETQYF. In nucleotides, the CDR3 is TGTGCCAGCAGTCCCCTACTAGCGGGAGAGTCGCAAGAGACCCAGTACTTC.

The chain uses TRBV27 and TRBJ1-4, with D unresolved. Trimming left V 0 bases short and J 7 bases short, with 6 bases between. The CDR3 sequence is 13 residues long. Germline V lookup: CDR1 MNHEY, CDR2 SMNVEV (reference sequence). The CDR3 spells CASSLSGVEKLFF. In DNA form, the CDR3 reads TGTGCCAGCAGTTTATCAGGAGTTGAAAAACTGTTTTTT.